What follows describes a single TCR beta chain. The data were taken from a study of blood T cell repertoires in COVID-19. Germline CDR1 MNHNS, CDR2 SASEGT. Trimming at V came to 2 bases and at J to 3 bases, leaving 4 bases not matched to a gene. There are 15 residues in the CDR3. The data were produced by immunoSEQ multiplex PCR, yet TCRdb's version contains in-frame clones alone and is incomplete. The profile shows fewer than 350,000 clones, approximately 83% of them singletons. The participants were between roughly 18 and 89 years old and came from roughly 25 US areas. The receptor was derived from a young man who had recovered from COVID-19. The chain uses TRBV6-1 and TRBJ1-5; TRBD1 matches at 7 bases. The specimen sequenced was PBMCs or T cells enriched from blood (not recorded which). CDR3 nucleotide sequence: TGTGCCAGCAGTGAAAACAGGGGTTCCAATCAGCCCCAGCATTTT. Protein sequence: CASSENRGSNQPQHF.